This T cell receptor (beta chain) was found in a study of blood T cells in healthy people across ages. Study as a whole: Capture by template switching was about one barcoded beta molecule per two T cells. General study results and limits: Diversity figures based on one million T cells were deemed too low. More naive CD4+ cells and higher diversity were found in long-lived than in aged donors.

This clonotype was seen repeatedly, ten times or more. The antigen remains unidentified. Combining a sample-barcoded 5' primer with a J-beta primer mix, a second PCR ran for roughly 6 to 12 cycles. TCRdb processed the 5' RACE reads anew with MiXCR; each CDR3 protein has one entry. The sample lists about 650,000 distinct CDR3 sequences; 40% to 65% were seen once. The clonotype originates from a woman of 80 years or more in good health. Material: blood.

In nucleotides, the CDR3 is TGTGCCAGCAGCCCCCCAAGCGCGGGAGTCGGCAAAAACATTCAGTACTTC. Amino acids: CASSPPSAGVGKNIQYF. V and J are TRBV3-1 and TRBJ2-4; 7 bases line up with TRBD2. With V trimmed by 4 bases and J by 3 bases, 12 bases remained unmatched. The CDR3 runs 17 residues. Germline CDR1 and CDR2: LGHDT and YNNKEL (reference sequence).